This paragraph reports one T cell receptor beta chain. There is no known antigen for this receptor. Base qualities were left out, and no much larger clone turns up one base away. According to the germline V gene, CDR1 reads SGDLS and CDR2 reads YYNGEE. Germline trimming: 2 bases from V, 12 bases from J; junction bases outside gene matches: 9. From cysteine to phenylalanine, the CDR3 is 14 amino acids long. Solely the CDR3 DNA is kept, with 42 bases framed from the first base. This sample was included in a study of response to subunit inactivated influenza vaccine (dated by TCRdb to 2016 to 2018). Background for the entire study: The study used deep quantitative T cell receptor repertoire profiling to track responses to a trivalent subunit inactivated influenza vaccine.

What the study reported, not specific to this receptor: According to the authors, only a limited number of new T cells may be recruited by each seasonal influenza vaccination.

Library prep was done by RT-PCR. TCRdb names Illumina HiSeq 2500 as the instrument used. In-frame beta chains were kept once TCRdb had trimmed the public reads at Q25 with fastp and called clones with MiXCR. Here each entry gathers all rows of one CDR3 protein and keeps the most common genes and DNA. Counted in this sample were about 780,000 distinct CDR3 sequences; roughly 18% of them appeared once. The leading ten clones occupy 11% of the sample. The clonotype was recovered from a man aged 50-59 years who received an inactivated influenza vaccine. Donor details come from another sample of the same person, matched by shared clones. Recombination joined TRBV9 with TRBJ2-1, with 9 bases aligning to TRBD2. The sample here was PBMCs from blood, taken about 5 days after vaccination. The DNA sequence reads TGTGCCAGCAGCGTTGGTAGCGGGAGTAGGGTGCAGTTCTTC. It translates as CASSVGSGSRVQFF.